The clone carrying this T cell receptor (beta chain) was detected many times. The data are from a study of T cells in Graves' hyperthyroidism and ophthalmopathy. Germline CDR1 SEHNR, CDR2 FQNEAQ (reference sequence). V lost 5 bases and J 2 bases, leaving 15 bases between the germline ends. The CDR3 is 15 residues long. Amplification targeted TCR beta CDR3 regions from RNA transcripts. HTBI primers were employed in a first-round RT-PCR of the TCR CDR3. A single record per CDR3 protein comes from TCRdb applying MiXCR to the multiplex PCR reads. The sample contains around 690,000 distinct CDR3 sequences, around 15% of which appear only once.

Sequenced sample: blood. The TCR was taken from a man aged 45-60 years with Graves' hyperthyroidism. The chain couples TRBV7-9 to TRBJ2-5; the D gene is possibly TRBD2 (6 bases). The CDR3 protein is CASSPPEGGQETQYF. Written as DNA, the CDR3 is TGTGCCAGCAGCCCACCCGAGGGAGGTCAAGAGACCCAGTACTTC.